Sequencing of this TCR beta chain was carried out in a study of T cell changes during pregnancy in multiple sclerosis. Using immunoSEQ multiplex PCR, the repertoire was profiled, and TCRdb retains in-frame clones only, with some absent. The sample lists tens of thousands of clones, 90% occurring once. The CDR3 sequence is 14 residues long. Germline V gives CDR1 SGDLS, CDR2 YYNGEE. Trimming pared 0 bases from V and 7 bases from J, leaving 13 bases between. This chain joins TRBV9 and TRBJ1-2, with D uncertain. The specimen comprised CD4+ T cells from peripheral blood mononuclear cells, sampled in the second trimester of pregnancy. The sequence was obtained from a female donor with multiple sclerosis, enrolled in a pregnancy study. CDR3 in amino acids: CASSVAPGNSGYTF. For the CDR3, the DNA is TGTGCCAGCAGCGTAGCTCCGGGGAATAGTGGCTACACCTTC.